The clone carrying this TCR beta chain occurred a few times. Germline values: CDR1 SGHTA, CDR2 FQGNSA. CDR3 length: 15 residues. The junction had 9 bases not matched to a gene; V was cut back by 5 bases and J by 10 bases. The record originates from a study of blood T cell repertoires in COVID-19. Study at large: Whether acute or convalescent, the COVID-19 samples came from the United States, Italy and Spain. T cells, B-cell-depleted T cells, or PBMCs supplied cDNA or gDNA.

Authors' methods: From reference gene primer amplification, estimates of nucleated cell counts were derived. Repertoires were generated with immunoSEQ multiplex PCR, while TCRdb's copy carries only in-frame clones and drops some. V and J calls plus clone size are reproduced from that table; the DNA served to infer D and trimming. The sample holds approximately 82,000 clones, 70% to 90% seen once. Sequenced input: peripheral blood. The chain uses TRBV7-2 and TRBJ1-6; 9 positions match TRBD1. The TCR was taken from a human donor in a cohort sampled during active COVID-19. The CDR3 nucleotides are TGTGCCAGCAGCCCGGGACAGGGATTATACTCACCCCTCCACTTT. Residues: CASSPGQGLYSPLHF. The whole variable domain, filled in from reference TRBV7-2 and TRBJ1-6, reads GAGVSQSPSNKVTEKGKDVELRCDPISGHTALYWYRQSLGQGLEFLIYFQGNSAPDKSGLPSDRFSAERTGGSVSTLTIQRTQQEDSAVYLCASSPGQGLYSPLHFGNGTRLTVT.